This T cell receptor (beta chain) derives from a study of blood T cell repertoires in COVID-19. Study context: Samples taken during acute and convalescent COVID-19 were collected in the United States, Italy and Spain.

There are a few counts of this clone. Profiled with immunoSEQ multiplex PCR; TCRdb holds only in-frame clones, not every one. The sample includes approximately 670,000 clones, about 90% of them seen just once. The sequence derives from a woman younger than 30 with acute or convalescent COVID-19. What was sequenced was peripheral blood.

Here the CDR3 DNA reads TGTGCCAGCTCACTCCAGGACAGGGGGCCGGTATCGAACACTGAAGCTTTCTTT. Its protein product is CASSLQDRGPVSNTEAFF. The rearrangement uses TRBV18 and TRBJ1-1; 11 bases line up with TRBD1. The CDR3 loop spans 18 amino acids. The V and J ends lost 4 bases and 1 base, in that order; junction bases with no gene match: 11. The germline V gene has CDR1 KGHSH and CDR2 LQKENI.